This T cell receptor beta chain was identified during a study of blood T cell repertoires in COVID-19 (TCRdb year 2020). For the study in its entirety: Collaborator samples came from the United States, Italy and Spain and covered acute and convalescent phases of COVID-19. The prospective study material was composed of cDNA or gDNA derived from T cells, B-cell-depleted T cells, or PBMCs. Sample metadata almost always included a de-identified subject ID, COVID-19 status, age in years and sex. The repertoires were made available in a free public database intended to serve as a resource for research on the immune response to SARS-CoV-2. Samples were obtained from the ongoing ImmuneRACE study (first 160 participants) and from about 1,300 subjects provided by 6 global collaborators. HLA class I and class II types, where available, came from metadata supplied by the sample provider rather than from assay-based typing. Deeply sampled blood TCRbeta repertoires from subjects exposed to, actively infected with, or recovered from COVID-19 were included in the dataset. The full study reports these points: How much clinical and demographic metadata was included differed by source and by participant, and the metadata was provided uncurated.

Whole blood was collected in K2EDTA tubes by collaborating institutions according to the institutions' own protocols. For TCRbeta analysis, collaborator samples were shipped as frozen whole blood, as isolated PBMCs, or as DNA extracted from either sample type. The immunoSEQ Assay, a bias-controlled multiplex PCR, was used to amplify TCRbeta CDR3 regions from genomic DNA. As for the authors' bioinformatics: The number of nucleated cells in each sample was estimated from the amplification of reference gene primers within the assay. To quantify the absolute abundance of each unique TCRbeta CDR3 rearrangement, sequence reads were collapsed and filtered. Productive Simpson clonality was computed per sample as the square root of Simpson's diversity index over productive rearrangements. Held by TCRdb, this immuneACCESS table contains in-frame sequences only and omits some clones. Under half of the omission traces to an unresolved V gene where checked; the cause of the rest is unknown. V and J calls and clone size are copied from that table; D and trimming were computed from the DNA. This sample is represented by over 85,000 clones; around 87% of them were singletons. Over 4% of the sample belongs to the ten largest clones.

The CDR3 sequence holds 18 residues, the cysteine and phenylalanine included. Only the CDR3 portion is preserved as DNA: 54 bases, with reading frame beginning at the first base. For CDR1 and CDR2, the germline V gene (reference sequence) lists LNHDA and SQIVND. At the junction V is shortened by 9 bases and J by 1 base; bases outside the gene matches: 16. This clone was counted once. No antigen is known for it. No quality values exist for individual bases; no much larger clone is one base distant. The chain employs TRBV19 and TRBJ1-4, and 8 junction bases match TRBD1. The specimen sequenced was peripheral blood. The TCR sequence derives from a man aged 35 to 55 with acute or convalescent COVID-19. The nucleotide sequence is TGTGCCAGAAATCCCGAAGACAGGGGCCGGGGAACTAATGAAAAACTGTTTTTT. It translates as CARNPEDRGRGTNEKLFF.